The 13 T cell receptor beta chains below were found in one sample sequenced in a study of control samples from healthy donors and cancer patients. Using immunoSEQ multiplex PCR, the repertoire was profiled, and TCRdb retains in-frame clones only, with some absent. The sample holds under 450,000 clones, 80% to 95% seen once. Sample: PBMCs. The receptors shown here come from a man aged 35 to 55 with head and neck cancer.

This clone was picked up one time. The gene calls are TRBV15 and TRBJ2-6, with a possible D match to TRBD1 (6 bases). The V end was cut by 1 base, the J end by 0 bases, with 7 bases between. The CDR3 is 16 amino acids. Germline CDR1 is LNHNV and CDR2 is YYDKDF (reference sequence). CDR3 loop: CATSRGTDSGANVLTF. CDR3 DNA: TGTGCCACCAGCAGAGGGACAGACTCTGGGGCCAACGTCCTGACTTTC.

The chain recombines TRBV27 with TRBJ1-5; D gene unclear. V lost 8 bases and J lost 4, with 12 bases in between. Germline loops: CDR1 MNHEY, CDR2 SMNVEV (reference sequence). The CDR3 contains 13 residues. DNA for the CDR3: TGTGCCAGCTTCATAGGACCTAATCAGCCCCAGCATTTT. This sequence encodes CASFIGPNQPQHF.

The chain recombines TRBV9 with TRBJ2-3, with 9 bases fitting TRBD1. The germline CDR1 and CDR2 sequences are SGDLS and YYNGEE. The CDR3 contains 15 residues. The J segment lost 2 bases and the V segment lost 3 bases, leaving 4 bases of the junction unmatched. CDR3: CASSAGTGPTDTQYF. Written as DNA, the CDR3 is TGTGCCAGCAGCGCCGGGACAGGGCCCACAGATACGCAGTATTTT.

The chain is built from TRBV5-4 and TRBJ1-1, with a weak D call TRBD1 (5 bases). Per the germline V gene, CDR1 is SGHNT and CDR2 is YYREEE (reference sequence). The CDR3 has 15 residues. The ends were cut back, 0 bases at V and 2 bases at J, with 11 bases in the middle. The CDR3 protein is CASSLAGTDNTEAFF. Written as DNA, the CDR3 is TGTGCCAGCAGCTTGGCCGGGACGGATAACACTGAAGCTTTCTTT.

Worth noting for this clone: Germline is not matched at one junction end, which may reflect a read error. The J gene is TRBJ2-3, the V gene TRBV20-1, with 8 nucleotides matching TRBD2. In germline, CDR1 is DFQATT, CDR2 SNEGSKA (reference sequence). There are 17 residues in the CDR3. The CDR3 bases are TGCAATGCTAGTCCGTTGACGGGAGGGCCGCGCACAGATACGCAGTATTTT. This gives the protein CNASPLTGGPRTDTQYF.

The J gene is TRBJ1-5, the V gene TRBV19; unclear D gene. The length of the CDR3 is 17 residues. Deletions cut 4 bases from V and 0 bases from J, with 16 bases between. The V gene's germline CDR1 is LNHDA and CDR2 SQIVND (reference sequence). The CDR3 loop reads CASSNPGRFYSNQPQHF. The CDR3 region has the DNA TGTGCCAGTAGTAACCCCGGAAGGTTTTATAGCAATCAGCCCCAGCATTTT.

This clone was recorded only once. The chain uses TRBV3-1 (or the pseudogene TRBV3-2) and TRBJ1-3; 7 positions agree with TRBD1. Unmatched junction bases numbered 8, after V lost 4 bases and J lost 2 bases. This CDR3 has 16 residues. Germline CDR1 reads LGHDT; CDR2 reads YNNKEL (reference sequence). DNA for the CDR3: TGTGCCAGCAGCCCTAAACAGACAGGGACTGGAAACACCATATATTTT. Protein sequence: CASSPKQTGTGNTIYF.

The chain links TRBV7-2 to TRBJ2-7; D remains unclear. Germline CDR1 is SGHTA and CDR2 is FQGNSA. V was cut by 5 bases and J by 3 bases, with 17 bases left in between. This CDR3 is built from 15 residues. The CDR3 nucleotides read TGTGCCAGCAGCCCCGCTTTTAGCAAACACTACGAGCAGTACTTC. Amino acid sequence: CASSPAFSKHYEQYF.

The V and J genes are TRBV7-8 and TRBJ1-1; 12 nucleotides agree with TRBD1. The CDR3 has 16 amino acids. Unmatched junction bases numbered 9, after V lost 6 bases and J lost 4 bases. The germline V gene encodes CDR1 SGHVS and CDR2 FQNEAQ. The CDR3 loop is CASRKGTGGTSTEAFF. The DNA of the CDR3 is TGTGCCAGCAGAAAAGGGACAGGGGGCACGAGCACTGAAGCTTTCTTT.

The chain is built from TRBV2 and TRBJ2-3; 7 nucleotides agree with TRBD2. The germline V gene encodes CDR1 SNHLY and CDR2 FYNNEI. Trimming removed 2 bases from V and 0 bases from J; junction bases left unmatched: 5. The length of the CDR3 is 16 residues. The CDR3 here is CASSEHREASTDTQYF. As DNA, the CDR3 is TGTGCCAGCAGTGAACACCGGGAGGCTAGCACAGATACGCAGTATTTT.

This chain uses TRBV6-6 with TRBJ2-7; D is undetermined. The V gene lost 8 bases and the J gene lost 6 bases, with 8 bases spanning the gap. Germline assignment: CDR1 MNHNY and CDR2 SVGAGI (reference sequence). The CDR3 runs to 10 residues. The CDR3 is CASGRAEQYF. CDR3 nucleotides: TGTGCCAGCGGCCGGGCCGAGCAGTACTTC.

V and J are TRBV6-6 and TRBJ1-2; D ambiguous. V lost 6 bases, J lost 1 base, and 9 bases lay in between. The CDR3 has 13 amino acids. The germline V gene has CDR1 MNHNY and CDR2 SVGAGI (reference sequence). The CDR3 sequence is CASSILVNYGYTF. Written as DNA, the CDR3 is TGTGCCAGCAGCATACTAGTTAACTATGGCTACACCTTC.

The CDR3 sequence: CASSQRLAGSTGELFF. The CDR3 nucleotides read TGCGCCAGCAGCCAAAGGCTAGCGGGAAGCACCGGGGAGCTGTTTTTT. V is TRBV4-1 and J is TRBJ2-2, with 9 nucleotides matching TRBD2. The CDR3 covers 16 residues. J lost 4 bases, V lost 2 bases, and 5 bases had no gene match. CDR1 and CDR2 from the germline V gene are MGHRA and YSYEKL.